The 6 T cell receptor beta chains listed next were all sequenced from one sample in a study of shared clonotypes between healthy human individuals. TCRdb's copy holds only in-frame clones and misses some; the assay was immunoSEQ multiplex PCR. The table has some 1 million clones, approximately 70% seen once. Sequenced material: memory CD4+ T cells sorted from blood. Subset here: CD45RA-negative fraction. The receptors come from a man between 18 and 35 years old in good health.

The V call is TRBV19, the J call TRBJ2-5, with D perhaps TRBD1 or TRBD2 (5 bases each). Germline V gene sequence: CDR1 LNHDA, CDR2 SQIVND (reference sequence). Trimming took 11 bases from V and 2 from J, leaving 18 bases between them. CDR3 size: 14 residues. CDR3 DNA sequence: TGTGCCTCCAGAGGGGCAAGGAATCAAGAGACCCAGTACTTC. Translated, it gives CASRGARNQETQYF. The full variable domain, its missing parts supplied by reference TRBV19 and TRBJ2-5, is DGGITQSPKYLFRKEGQNVTLSCEQNLNHDAMYWYRQDPGQGLRLIYYSQIVNDFQKGDIAEGYSVSREKKESFPLTVTSAQKNPTAFYLCASRGARNQETQYFGPGTRLLVL.

The V call is TRBV5-5, the J call TRBJ1-1; D not resolved. V dropped 1 base and J dropped 4 bases, with 14 bases sitting between them. This CDR3 is 15 amino acids long. The germline V gene encodes CDR1 SGHKS and CDR2 YYEKEE (reference sequence). The CDR3 DNA sequence: TGTGCCAGCAGCTTGAGGTACGGGGAGGGCACTGAAGCTTTCTTT. Translating it yields CASSLRYGEGTEAFF.

This sequence joins TRBV9 and TRBJ2-6; D remains unclear. This CDR3 has 15 amino acids. V lost 0 bases and J 0 bases, leaving 4 bases between the germline ends. CDR1 is SGDLS and CDR2 is YYNGEE in the germline V gene. The CDR3, as DNA: TGTGCCAGCAGCGTAGCCCCCTCTGGGGCCAACGTCCTGACTTTC. It encodes CASSVAPSGANVLTF.

The genes are TRBV4-1 and TRBJ2-5, with D possibly being TRBD1 (5 bases). The V gene's germline CDR1 is MGHRA and CDR2 YSYEKL. This CDR3 has 14 residues. Trimming took off 0 bases at V and 5 bases at J, with 10 bases between the two ends. CDR3 coding DNA: TGCGCCAGCAGCCAAGACAGGGTTTTGGAGACCCAGTACTTC. This sequence encodes CASSQDRVLETQYF.

In this sample, this clone turned up many times. This chain links TRBV5-4 with TRBJ2-1; 8 bases agree with TRBD2. This CDR3 spans 16 amino acids. The V segment lost 2 bases and the J segment 3 bases; nucleotides outside the gene matches: 7. Germline CDR1 SGHNT, CDR2 YYREEE (reference sequence). This chain's CDR3 is CASSLLAGNIYNEQFF. CDR3 bases: TGTGCCAGCAGCTTATTAGCGGGGAATATCTACAATGAGCAGTTCTTC.

The chain carries TRBV5-1 and TRBJ1-6; D gene uncertain. V lost 4 bases to trimming and J lost 7 bases, with 18 bases between them. CDR1 is SGHRS and CDR2 is YFSETQ in the germline V gene. This CDR3 has 16 amino acids. The DNA for the CDR3 is TGCGCCAGCAGCCCAAACGCGGGGTCGGGCAATTCACCCCTCCACTTT. It translates to CASSPNAGSGNSPLHF.